This entry lists 21 T cell receptor beta chains sequenced from one sample in a study of cytomegalovirus exposure and HLA in healthy donors. Vbeta (60) and Jbeta (13) primers were used in the PCR. Libraries were prepared by immunoSEQ multiplex PCR; TCRdb keeps only in-frame clonotypes and omits some of them. The data hold about 210,000 clones, with over 60% observed a single time. Sequenced: PBMCs. Every receptor here comes from a male donor in good health and CMV-seronegative.

The V and J genes are TRBV27 and TRBJ1-3; a weak D match, TRBD1 (6 bases). The CDR3 totals 14 residues. The germline V gene has CDR1 MNHEY and CDR2 SMNVEV (reference sequence). With 5 bases removed from V and 4 bases from J, the gap between germline ends came to 12 bases. Here the CDR3 DNA reads TGTGCCAGCAGTCGGGGGGGGCCCGGAAACACCATATATTTT. Protein product: CASSRGGPGNTIYF.

This chain uses TRBV28 with TRBJ2-3, with 7 bases aligning to TRBD2. Germline CDR1 MDHEN, CDR2 SYDVKM. J lost 1 base, V lost 5 bases, and 12 bases had no gene match. CDR3 length equals 17 residues. CDR3 bases: TGTGCCAGCAGTGGGGTCGTGGGGGGAGGGGGCACAGATACGCAGTATTTT. Protein: CASSGVVGGGGTDTQYF.

The J gene is TRBJ1-1, the V gene TRBV6-5; a possible D gene is TRBD1 (5 bases). Trimming removed 2 bases at V and 1 base at J, with 11 bases between. Germline loops: CDR1 MNHEY, CDR2 SVGAGI. There are 15 residues in the CDR3. CDR3 in DNA: TGTGCCAGCAGTTACCGGACATTCGGGAACACTGAAGCTTTCTTT. Protein: CASSYRTFGNTEAFF.

This clone appeared once. The V gene is TRBV5-1, the J gene TRBJ1-2; 7 nucleotides agree with TRBD1. The CDR3 runs to 15 residues. CDR1 and CDR2 (germline): SGHRS, YFSETQ. After removal of 4 bases from V and 8 bases from J, the junction contained 14 bases not matched to a gene. The CDR3 sequence is CASSKVQGLIRGYTF. The CDR3 region has the DNA TGCGCCAGCAGCAAAGTACAGGGGTTGATTCGCGGCTACACCTTC.

The chain combines TRBV7-9 with TRBJ2-3; TRBD2 matches at 8 bases. Per the germline V gene, CDR1 is SEHNR and CDR2 is FQNEAQ (reference sequence). V was pared by 6 bases and J by 4 bases, with 9 bases of the junction left unmatched. This CDR3 has 15 residues. CDR3 sequence: CASSHERESPDTQYF. CDR3 nucleotide sequence: TGTGCCAGCAGTCACGAGCGGGAGTCCCCAGATACGCAGTATTTT.

In DNA, the CDR3 is TGTGCCAGCCTATCCCCCGGACAGAGTTACGAGCAGTACTTC. This sequence encodes CASLSPGQSYEQYF. The V and J genes are TRBV7-9 and TRBJ2-7; D is perhaps TRBD1 (6 bases). Trimming pared 8 bases from V and 4 bases from J, leaving 18 bases between. The CDR3 loop spans 14 amino acids. Germline CDR1 is SEHNR and CDR2 is FQNEAQ (reference sequence).

The J gene is TRBJ2-2, the V gene TRBV19, with D maybe TRBD2 (5 bases). CDR1 is LNHDA and CDR2 is SQIVND in the germline V gene (reference sequence). The CDR3 is made up of 13 amino acids. V lost 10 bases and J 0 bases, leaving 9 bases between the germline ends. This chain's CDR3 is CATGSANTGELFF. As DNA, the CDR3 is TGTGCCACAGGTAGCGCGAACACCGGGGAGCTGTTTTTT.

The CDR3 loop reads CASSSRQGAVYGYTF. Here the CDR3 DNA reads TGTGCCAGCAGTTCCCGACAGGGGGCTGTCTATGGCTACACCTTC. This sequence joins TRBV6-1 and TRBJ1-2; 10 bases fit TRBD1. The germline CDR1 and CDR2 sequences are MNHNS and SASEGT. The J segment lost 4 bases and the V segment lost 5 bases, leaving 7 bases of the junction unmatched. This CDR3 spans 15 amino acids.

The gene calls are TRBV7-6 and TRBJ1-2, with 7 bases matching TRBD1. The V gene's germline CDR1 is SGHVS and CDR2 FNYEAQ. The CDR3 totals 17 residues. The V gene end was trimmed by 0 bases and the J gene end by 0 bases; junction bases not matched to a gene: 7. CDR3 DNA: TGTGCCAGCAGCTTAGCCGAACAGGGGATAACTAACTATGGCTACACCTTC. Protein: CASSLAEQGITNYGYTF.

The chain carries TRBV4-3 and TRBJ2-7; 7 bases align to TRBD2. CDR1 and CDR2 (germline): LGHNA, YSLEER. V was pared by 0 bases and J by 5 bases, with 10 bases of the junction left unmatched. The CDR3 totals 16 residues. The CDR3 DNA is TGCGCCAGCAGCCAAGATTCCGGGGGGAGATGGAACGAGCAGTACTTC. Translating gives CASSQDSGGRWNEQYF.

This rearrangement joins TRBV27 to TRBJ1-1; D is perhaps TRBD1 (6 bases). Germline V gene data show CDR1 as MNHEY and CDR2 as SMNVEV (reference sequence). Deletions cut 3 bases from V and 2 bases from J, with 10 bases between. The length of the CDR3 is 14 residues. The CDR3 nucleotides read TGTGCCAGCAGTTTGGGGGCCGCTAACACTGAAGCTTTCTTT. Translating it yields CASSLGAANTEAFF.

The J gene is TRBJ1-4, the V gene TRBV5-4; D is perhaps TRBD1 (6 bases). The CDR3 spans 13 residues. V was clipped by 3 bases and J by 7 bases, with 10 bases between them. Germline CDR1 and CDR2: SGHNT and YYREEE (reference sequence). As DNA, the CDR3 is TGTGCCAGCAGCTGGGGGACAAGTGAAAAACTGTTTTTT. Amino acids: CASSWGTSEKLFF.

The rearrangement joins TRBV29-1 to TRBJ2-3, with 8 bases that match TRBD1. Trimming at V came to 7 bases and at J to 0 bases, leaving 9 bases not matched to a gene. The CDR3 runs to 15 residues. Germline-derived CDR1 and CDR2 are SQVTM and ANQGSEA. The CDR3 reads CSGQDRDFSTDTQYF. The CDR3 nucleotides are TGCAGCGGCCAGGACAGGGACTTTAGCACAGATACGCAGTATTTT.

V is TRBV6-4 and J is TRBJ2-1; no reliable D call. The CDR3 spans 11 residues. The germline CDR1 and CDR2 sequences are MRHNA and SNTAGT. Trimming cost V 6 bases and J 8 bases, with 8 bases left between them. DNA for the CDR3: TGTGCCAGCAGGGTAGTCGATGAGCAGTTCTTC. Amino acids: CASRVVDEQFF.

The chain links TRBV6-4 to TRBJ2-1; 14 nucleotides line up with TRBD2. CDR1 and CDR2 (germline): MRHNA, SNTAGT. The CDR3 is 19 residues long. The ends lost 5 bases at V and 10 bases at J; junction bases unmatched: 19. CDR3 DNA sequence: TGTGCCAGCAGTAGATCCGGACTAGCGGGGGGCATCTACAATGTGGAGCAGTTCTTC. It translates to CASSRSGLAGGIYNVEQFF.

V usage is TRBV6-5 and J usage is TRBJ2-3; 10 nucleotides line up with TRBD2. V lost 0 bases and J lost 4; bases outside the gene matches: 4. This CDR3 region has 16 residues. Germline V gene data show CDR1 as MNHEY and CDR2 as SVGAGI. The CDR3 nucleotides are TGTGCCAGCAGTTACTCCTCGACTAGCGGGCCAGATACGCAGTATTTT. Translating it yields CASSYSSTSGPDTQYF.

The chain links TRBV5-6 to TRBJ2-5, with 13 bases matching TRBD2. CDR1 is SGHDT, CDR2 YYEEEE, per germline. The CDR3 runs to 15 residues. Trimming took 4 bases from V and 2 from J; bases not matched to a gene: 2. CDR3 sequence reads: CASSLGLAGQETQYF. The CDR3 DNA reads as TGTGCCAGCAGCCTGGGACTAGCGGGGCAAGAGACCCAGTACTTC.

This chain links TRBV28 with TRBJ2-3; 7 positions match TRBD1. J was trimmed by 14 bases and V by 5 bases; bases with no gene match: 4. The CDR3 loop spans 10 amino acids. CDR1 MDHEN and CDR2 SYDVKM come from the germline V gene. This CDR3 reads CASSRDSWYF. The CDR3 DNA follows: TGTGCCAGCAGTCGGGACAGCTGGTATTTT.

The CDR3 is CASSSLGTGVPNEQFF. The CDR3 DNA follows: TGCGCCAGCAGCTCCCTGGGGACAGGGGTCCCCAATGAGCAGTTCTTC. J is TRBJ2-1 and V is TRBV5-1, with TRBD1 matching over 10 bases. The J segment lost 6 bases and the V segment lost 3 bases, leaving 9 bases of the junction unmatched. Germline-derived CDR1 and CDR2 are SGHRS and YFSETQ. This CDR3 spans 16 amino acids.

The V gene is TRBV5-1, the J gene TRBJ1-2, with no clear D. Trimming cost V 0 bases and J 2 bases, with 8 bases left between them. Looked up from germline, CDR1 is SGHRS and CDR2 is YFSETQ. The CDR3 is 14 residues long. This chain's CDR3 is CASSLETPNYGYTF. CDR3 nucleotides: TGCGCCAGCAGCTTGGAAACACCGAACTATGGCTACACCTTC.

V and J are TRBV6-5 and TRBJ2-3; the D is unclear. This CDR3 is built from 14 residues. V was pared by 4 bases and J by 2 bases, with 10 bases between. The germline V gene encodes CDR1 MNHEY and CDR2 SVGAGI. CDR3 in DNA: TGTGCCAGCAGTTTCCGGGTTCACACAGATACGCAGTATTTT. Its protein product is CASSFRVHTDTQYF.